The clone carrying this T cell receptor beta chain was detected many times. V was shortened by 1 base and J by 6 bases, with 10 bases between the two germline ends. In germline, CDR1 is SGHTA, CDR2 FQGTGA. This CDR3 region has 14 residues. This sample was included in a study of T-cell reconstitution after alpha-beta-depleted transplantation in children. It was with unique molecular identifiers that the TCRbeta library was prepared. TCRdb passed the PCR reads through MiXCR, listing each CDR3 protein once. The sample consists of a few hundred thousand distinct CDR3 sequences, 9.5% to 15% of them appearing once.

Sequences were derived from PBMCs from the stem cell graft donor, sampled from the stem cell graft. The sequence came from a human donor who donated a stem cell graft to a child with combined immunodeficiency. The chain uses TRBV7-3 and TRBJ2-1; D not resolved. The CDR3 reads CASSLRGEVNEQFF. The CDR3 DNA is TGTGCCAGCAGCTTAAGAGGAGAGGTCAATGAGCAGTTCTTC. The full variable domain, completed using reference TRBV7-3 and TRBJ2-1, is GAGVSQTPSNKVTEKGKYVELRCDPISGHTALYWYRQSLGQGPEFLIYFQGTGAADDSGLPNDRFFAVRPEGSVSTLKIQRTERGDSAVYLCASSLRGEVNEQFFGPGTRLTVL.